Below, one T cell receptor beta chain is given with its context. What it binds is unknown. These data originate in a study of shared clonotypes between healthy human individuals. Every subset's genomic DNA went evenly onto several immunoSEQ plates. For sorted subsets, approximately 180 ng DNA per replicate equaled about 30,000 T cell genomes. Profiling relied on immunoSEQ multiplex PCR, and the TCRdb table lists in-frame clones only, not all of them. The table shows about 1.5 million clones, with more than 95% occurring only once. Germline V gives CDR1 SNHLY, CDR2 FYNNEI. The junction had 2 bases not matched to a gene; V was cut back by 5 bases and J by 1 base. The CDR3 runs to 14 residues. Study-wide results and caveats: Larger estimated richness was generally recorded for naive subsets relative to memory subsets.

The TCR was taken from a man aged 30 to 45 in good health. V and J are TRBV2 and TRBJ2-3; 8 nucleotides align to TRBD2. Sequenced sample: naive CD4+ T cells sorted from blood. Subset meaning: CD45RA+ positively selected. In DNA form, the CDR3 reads TGTGCCAGCAGTCCCGGGGGGGGCACAGATACGCAGTATTTT. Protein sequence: CASSPGGGTDTQYF.